One and the same sample provided the 8 T cell receptor beta chains below, sequenced in a study of T cells after posttransplantation cyclophosphamide. Clones were sequenced by immunoSEQ multiplex PCR, and TCRdb holds only the in-frame ones, with some missing. Singletons are absent from the sample, which has about 25,000 clones. Sequenced: PBMCs. These receptors all come from a man aged 45-65 years in good health, CMV-negative, and a related stem cell transplant donor.

Ten or more counts support this clone. V gene TRBV18 combines with J gene TRBJ1-1; 8 bases line up with TRBD1. V trimming: 3 bases; J trimming: 0 bases; junction bases outside the gene matches: 6. Per the germline V gene, CDR1 is KGHSH and CDR2 is LQKENI. The length of the CDR3 is 16 residues. CDR3 residues: CASSPLLTGVNTEAFF. CDR3 bases: TGTGCCAGCTCACCCCTTCTGACAGGGGTGAACACTGAAGCTTTCTTT.

This clone occurred many times. The chain uses TRBV5-1 and TRBJ1-4, with TRBD1 matching 7 bases. CDR3 length equals 13 residues. With V trimmed by 0 bases and J by 8 bases, 1 base remained unmatched. Germline V lookup: CDR1 SGHRS, CDR2 YFSETQ. The CDR3 reads CASSLEGQEKLFF. The CDR3 bases are TGCGCCAGCAGCTTGGAGGGACAGGAAAAACTGTTTTTT. The full variable domain, rest sourced from reference TRBV5-1 and TRBJ1-4, is KAGVTQTPRYLIKTRGQQVTLSCSPISGHRSVSWYQQTPGQGLQFLFEYFSETQRNKGNFPGRFSGRQFSNSRSEMNVSTLELGDSALYLCASSLEGQEKLFFGSGTQLSVL.

The table lists this clone with many counts. V is TRBV7-9 and J is TRBJ2-1; 8 bases map to TRBD2. Unmatched junction bases numbered 8, after V lost 5 bases and J lost 5 bases. There are 15 residues in the CDR3. Germline loops: CDR1 SEHNR, CDR2 FQNEAQ (reference sequence). The CDR3 sequence is CASSALAGGNNEQFF. In nucleotides, the CDR3 is TGTGCCAGCAGCGCCCTTGCGGGGGGAAACAATGAGCAGTTCTTC.

This clone came up many times. This rearrangement joins TRBV7-9 to TRBJ1-2; 8 bases are shared with TRBD1. Germline CDR1 reads SEHNR; CDR2 reads FQNEAQ (reference sequence). This CDR3 spans 14 amino acids. Losses at the gene ends were 4 bases for V and 4 bases for J; bases not matched to a gene: 5. The CDR3, as DNA: TGTGCCAGCAGCTATCAGGGGGCGGTCTATGGCTACACCTTC. It yields the protein CASSYQGAVYGYTF.

This clone has a count of ten or more. V and J are TRBV7-2 and TRBJ2-1, with 7 bases that match TRBD1. The CDR3 contains 15 residues. The germline V gene encodes CDR1 SGHTA and CDR2 FQGNSA. The junction had 2 bases not matched to a gene; V was cut back by 3 bases and J by 0 bases. The CDR3 region is CASSFRDSSYNEQFF. The CDR3, as DNA: TGTGCCAGCAGCTTCCGGGACAGCTCCTACAATGAGCAGTTCTTC. The entire variable domain, with the rest obtained from reference TRBV7-2 and TRBJ2-1, is as follows: GAGVSQSPSNKVTEKGKDVELRCDPISGHTALYWYRQSLGQGLEFLIYFQGNSAPDKSGLPSDRFSAERTGGSVSTLTIQRTQQEDSAVYLCASSFRDSSYNEQFFGPGTRLTVL.

This clone has a count of ten or more. This sequence joins TRBV28 and TRBJ2-3, with 7 bases aligning to TRBD2. Trimming removed 7 bases from V and 1 base from J; junction bases left unmatched: 5. The CDR3 spans 14 residues. Germline V gene sequence: CDR1 MDHEN, CDR2 SYDVKM. The CDR3, as DNA: TGTGCCAGCACCGGACTAGGCGGCACAGATACGCAGTATTTT. This gives the protein CASTGLGGTDTQYF.

This clone was counted ten times or more. J is TRBJ1-6 and V is TRBV10-3, with TRBD1 matching over 7 bases. Germline CDR1 and CDR2: ENHRY and SYGVKD. The length of the CDR3 is 13 residues. The V segment lost 10 bases and the J segment 8 bases; nucleotides outside the gene matches: 8. CDR3 nucleotide sequence: TGTGCCAGCCGGGACAGCGAGGATTCACCCCTCCACTTT. This gives the protein CASRDSEDSPLHF.

This clone was detected ten times or more. V and J are TRBV7-2 and TRBJ1-1; 10 bases line up with TRBD1. Germline CDR1 is SGHTA and CDR2 is FQGNSA. After removal of 1 base from V and 10 bases from J, the junction contained 3 bases not matched to a gene. CDR3 length equals 13 residues. In DNA, the CDR3 is TGTGCCAGCAGCTTAGGGACAGGGGGTAGAGCTTTCTTT. Protein sequence: CASSLGTGGRAFF.